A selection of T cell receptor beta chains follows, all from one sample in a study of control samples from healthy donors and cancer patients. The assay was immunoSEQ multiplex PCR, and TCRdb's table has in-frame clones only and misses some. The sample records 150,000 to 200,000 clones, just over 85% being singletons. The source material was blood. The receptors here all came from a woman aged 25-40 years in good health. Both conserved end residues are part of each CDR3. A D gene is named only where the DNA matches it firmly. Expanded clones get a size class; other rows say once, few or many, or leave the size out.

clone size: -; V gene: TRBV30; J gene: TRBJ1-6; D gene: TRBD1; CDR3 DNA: TGTGCCTGGAGTGTAGGCCAGGGGGCCTCACCCCTCCACTTT; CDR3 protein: CAWSVGQGASPLHF
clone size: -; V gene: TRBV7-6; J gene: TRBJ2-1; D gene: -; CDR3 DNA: TGTGCCAGCAGCTTATACGACACCTCCAATGAGCAGTTCTTC; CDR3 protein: CASSLYDTSNEQFF
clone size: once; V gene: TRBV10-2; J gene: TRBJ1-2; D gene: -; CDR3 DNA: TGCGCCAGCAGTGAGGGGGACAACTATGGCTACACCTTC; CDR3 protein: CASSEGDNYGYTF
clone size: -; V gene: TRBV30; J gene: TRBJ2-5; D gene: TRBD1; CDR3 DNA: TGTGCCTGCCGGGACAGGGTTTCCGAGACCCAGTACTTC; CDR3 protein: CACRDRVSETQYF
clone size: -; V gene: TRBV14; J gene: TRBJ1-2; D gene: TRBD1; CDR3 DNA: TGTGCCAGCAGCCTCCGACAGGGGTTTGTCTATGGCTACACCTTC; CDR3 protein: CASSLRQGFVYGYTF
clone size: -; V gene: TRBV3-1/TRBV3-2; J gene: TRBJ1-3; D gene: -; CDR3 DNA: TGTGCCAGCAGCCAAGATCCCGGCAGCAGCTCTGGAAACACCATATATTTT; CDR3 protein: CASSQDPGSSSGNTIYF
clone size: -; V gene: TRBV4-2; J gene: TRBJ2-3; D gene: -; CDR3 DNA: TGTGCCAGCAGCCAGAGCGTGAGCACAGATACGCAGTATTTT; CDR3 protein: CASSQSVSTDTQYF
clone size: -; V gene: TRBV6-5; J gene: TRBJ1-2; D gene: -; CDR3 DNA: TGTGCCAGCAGTCCACATTGGGGCGGAGACTATGGCTACACCTTC; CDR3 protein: CASSPHWGGDYGYTF
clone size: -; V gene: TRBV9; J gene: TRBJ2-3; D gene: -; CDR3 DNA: TGTGCCAGCAGCGTAGGGAGTTACCGGGGCACAGATACGCAGTATTTT; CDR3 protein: CASSVGSYRGTDTQYF
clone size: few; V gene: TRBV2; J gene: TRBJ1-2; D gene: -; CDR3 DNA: TGTGCCAGCAGTGGAAATACCCGGGGGGCCTTATATGGCTACACCTTC; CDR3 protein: CASSGNTRGALYGYTF
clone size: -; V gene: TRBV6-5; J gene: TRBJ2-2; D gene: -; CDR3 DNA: TGTGCCAGCAGTCGGACTCCCTTTGGCGGGGAGCTGTTTTTT; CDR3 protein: CASSRTPFGGELFF
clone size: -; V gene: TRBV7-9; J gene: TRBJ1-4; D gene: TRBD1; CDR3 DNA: TGTGCCAGCAGCCCCAGGACAGGGAGTCTGTTTTTT; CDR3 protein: CASSPRTGSLFF
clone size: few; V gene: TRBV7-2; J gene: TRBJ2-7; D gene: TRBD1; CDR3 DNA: TGTGCCAGCAGCTTGACAGGGGGCTACGAGCAGTACTTC; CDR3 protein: CASSLTGGYEQYF
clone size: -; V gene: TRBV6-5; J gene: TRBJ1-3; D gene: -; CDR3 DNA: TGTGCCAGCAGCTCCCGAGTGGGTGGAAACACCATATATTTT; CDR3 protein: CASSSRVGGNTIYF
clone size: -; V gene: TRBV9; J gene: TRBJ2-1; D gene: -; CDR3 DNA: TGTGCCAGCAGCCAGGATGACGTCCGTGGACCACCCCGGGGAGAGCAGTTCTTC; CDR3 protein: CASSQDDVRGPPRGEQFF
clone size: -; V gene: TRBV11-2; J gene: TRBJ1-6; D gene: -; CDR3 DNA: TGTGCCAGCAGCTTAGATCGGGATTCACCCCTCCACTTT; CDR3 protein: CASSLDRDSPLHF
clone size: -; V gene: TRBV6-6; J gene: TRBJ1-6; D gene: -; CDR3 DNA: TGTGCCAGCAGACAACCAATCGAAAATTCACCCCTCCACTTT; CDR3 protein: CASRQPIENSPLHF
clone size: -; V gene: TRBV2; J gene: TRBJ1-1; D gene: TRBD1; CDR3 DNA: TGTGCCAGCAGGATCCAGGGGGGCACTGAAGCTTTCTTT; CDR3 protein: CASRIQGGTEAFF
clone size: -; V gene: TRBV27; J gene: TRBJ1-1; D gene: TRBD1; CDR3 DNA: TGTGCCAGCAGTTTTCGTGGTCAGGGGGGTCGAGCTTTCTTT; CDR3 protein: CASSFRGQGGRAFF
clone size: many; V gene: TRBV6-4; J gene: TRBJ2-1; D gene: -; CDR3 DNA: TGTGCCAGCAGTGACTCTGTAGGGGAATCCGCTGGGAATGAGCAGTTCTTC; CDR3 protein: CASSDSVGESAGNEQFF
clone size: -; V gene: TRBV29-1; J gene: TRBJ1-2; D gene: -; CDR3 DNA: TGCAGCGCTACAGGGACGTCGTCGTCCGGCTACACCTTC; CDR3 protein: CSATGTSSSGYTF
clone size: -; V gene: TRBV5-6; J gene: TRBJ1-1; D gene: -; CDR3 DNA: TGTGCCAGCAGCTTCGGGGGCAGGGGAACTGAAGCTTTCTTT; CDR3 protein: CASSFGGRGTEAFF
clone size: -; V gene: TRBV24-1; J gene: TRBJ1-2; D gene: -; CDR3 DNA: TGTGCCACCAGTGATCCCCAGGGATATGGCTACACCTTC; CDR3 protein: CATSDPQGYGYTF
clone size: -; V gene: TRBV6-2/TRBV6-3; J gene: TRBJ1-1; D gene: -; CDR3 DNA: TGTGCCAGCAGTAAAATAGGGGGGGGAGTGGACACTGAAGCTTTCTTT; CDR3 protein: CASSKIGGGVDTEAFF
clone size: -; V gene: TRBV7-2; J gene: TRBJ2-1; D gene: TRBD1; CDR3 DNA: TGTGCCAGCAGCCTCGGGACAGGGAGGGGCAATGAGCAGTTCTTC; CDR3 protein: CASSLGTGRGNEQFF
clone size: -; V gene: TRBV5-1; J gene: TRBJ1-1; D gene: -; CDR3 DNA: TGCGCCAGCAGCTTCCAGGGCGCCGCCTACACTGAAGCTTTCTTT; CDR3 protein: CASSFQGAAYTEAFF
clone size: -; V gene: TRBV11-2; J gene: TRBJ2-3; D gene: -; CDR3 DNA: TGTGCCAGCAGCTTCTATGGGCCGAGGAAAGATACGCAGTATTTT; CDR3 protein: CASSFYGPRKDTQYF
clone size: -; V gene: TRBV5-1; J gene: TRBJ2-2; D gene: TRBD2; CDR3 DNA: TGCGCCAGCAGCCCTCGGAGTAGCGGGGGCCTAACCGGGGAGCTGTTTTTT; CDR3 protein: CASSPRSSGGLTGELFF
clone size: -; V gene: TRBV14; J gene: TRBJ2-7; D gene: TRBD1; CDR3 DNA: TGTGCCAGCAGCCTGGGACAGCTTTCCTACGAGCAGTACTTC; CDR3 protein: CASSLGQLSYEQYF
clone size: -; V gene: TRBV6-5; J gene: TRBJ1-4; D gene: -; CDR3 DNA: TGTGCCAGCAGTTACTCGAGTACCGGGAGGGGAGAAAAACTGTTTTTT; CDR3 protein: CASSYSSTGRGEKLFF
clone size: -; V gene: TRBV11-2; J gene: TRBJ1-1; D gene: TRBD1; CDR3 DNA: TGTGCCAGCAGCTCCCAGGGGGCATTGGCTTTCTTT; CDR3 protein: CASSSQGALAFF
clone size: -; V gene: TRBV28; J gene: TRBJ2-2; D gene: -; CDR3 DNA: TGTGCCAGCAAAGAGACGGACAGAACCGGGGAGCTGTTTTTT; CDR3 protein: CASKETDRTGELFF
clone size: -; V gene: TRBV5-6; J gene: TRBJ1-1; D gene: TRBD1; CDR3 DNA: TGTGCCAGCAGCTTGGCGGGACAGGGAAGCACTGAAGCTTTCTTT; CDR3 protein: CASSLAGQGSTEAFF
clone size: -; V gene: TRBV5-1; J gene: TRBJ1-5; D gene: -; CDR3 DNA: TGCGCCAGCAGCTTGTATGGGGGCAATCAGCCCCAGCATTTT; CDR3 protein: CASSLYGGNQPQHF
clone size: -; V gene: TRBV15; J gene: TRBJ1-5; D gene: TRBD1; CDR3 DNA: TGTGCCACCAGCACGGGCAGGGGGCTGGATCAGCCCCAGCATTTT; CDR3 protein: CATSTGRGLDQPQHF
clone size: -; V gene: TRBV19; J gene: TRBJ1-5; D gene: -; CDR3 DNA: TGTGCCAGTAGTATAGAACAGGGCAAAGAGAATCAGCCCCAGCATTTT; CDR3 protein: CASSIEQGKENQPQHF
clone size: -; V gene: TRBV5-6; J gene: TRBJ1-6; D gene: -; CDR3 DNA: TGTGCCAGCAGCTTGGTGGGGTCGAGGAACTCCTATAATTCACCCCTCCACTTT; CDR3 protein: CASSLVGSRNSYNSPLHF
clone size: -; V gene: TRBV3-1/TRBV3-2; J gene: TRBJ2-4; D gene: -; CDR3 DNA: TGTGCCAGCAGCCCTGGACGACTAGCCAAAAACATTCAGTACTTC; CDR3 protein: CASSPGRLAKNIQYF
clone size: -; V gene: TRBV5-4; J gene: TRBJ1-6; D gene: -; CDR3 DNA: TGTGCCAGCAGCTTGGCGACTTATAATTCACCCCTCCACTTT; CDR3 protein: CASSLATYNSPLHF
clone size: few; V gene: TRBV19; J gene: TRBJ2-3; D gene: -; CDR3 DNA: TGTGCCAGTAGTAAGGCGGGAAGCACAGATACGCAGTATTTT; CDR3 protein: CASSKAGSTDTQYF